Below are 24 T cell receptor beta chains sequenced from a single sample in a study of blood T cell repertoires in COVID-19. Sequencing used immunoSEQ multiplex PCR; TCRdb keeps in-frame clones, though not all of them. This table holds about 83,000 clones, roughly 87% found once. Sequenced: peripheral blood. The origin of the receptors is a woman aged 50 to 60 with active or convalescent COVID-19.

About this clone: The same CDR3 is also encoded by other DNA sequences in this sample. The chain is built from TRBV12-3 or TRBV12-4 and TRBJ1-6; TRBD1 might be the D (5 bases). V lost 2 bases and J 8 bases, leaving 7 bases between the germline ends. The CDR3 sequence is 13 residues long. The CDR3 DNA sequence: TGTGCCAGCAGTTTACAAGGGGATTCACCCCTCCACTTT. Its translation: CASSLQGDSPLHF.

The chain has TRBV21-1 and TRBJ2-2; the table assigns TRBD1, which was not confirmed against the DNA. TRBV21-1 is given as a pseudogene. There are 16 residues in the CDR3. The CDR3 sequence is CASGLGQGANTGELFF. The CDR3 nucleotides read TGTGCCAGCGGCTTGGGACAGGGTGCGAACACCGGGGAGCTGTTTTTT.

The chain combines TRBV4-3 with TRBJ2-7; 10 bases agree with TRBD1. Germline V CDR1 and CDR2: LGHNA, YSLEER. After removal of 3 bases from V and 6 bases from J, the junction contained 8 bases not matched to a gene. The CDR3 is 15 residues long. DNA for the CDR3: TGCGCCAGCAGCCAGGGGACAGGGGATTTTTCCGAGCAGTACTTC. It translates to CASSQGTGDFSEQYF.

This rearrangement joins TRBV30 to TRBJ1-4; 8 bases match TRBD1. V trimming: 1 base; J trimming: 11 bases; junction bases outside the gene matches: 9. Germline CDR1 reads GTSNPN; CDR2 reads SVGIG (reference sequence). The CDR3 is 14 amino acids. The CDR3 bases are TGTGCCTGGAGTGGGGAGGCAGGGGGCGAGAAACTGTTTTTT. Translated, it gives CAWSGEAGGEKLFF.

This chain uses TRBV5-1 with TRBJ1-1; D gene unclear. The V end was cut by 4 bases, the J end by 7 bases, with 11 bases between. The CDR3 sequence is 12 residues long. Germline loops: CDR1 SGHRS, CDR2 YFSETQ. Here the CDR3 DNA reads TGCGCCAGCAGCGGTCTAAGCCTTGAAGCTTTCTTT. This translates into CASSGLSLEAFF.

The CDR3 spells CASSPQGWRQETQYF. DNA of the CDR3: TGTGCCAGCAGCCCACAGGGGTGGAGACAAGAGACCCAGTACTTC. This chain connects TRBV7-2 to TRBJ2-5; 7 bases line up with TRBD1. The V gene's germline CDR1 is SGHTA and CDR2 FQGNSA. This CDR3 is built from 15 residues. The trim removed 5 bases at V and 2 bases at J, leaving 8 bases unmatched.

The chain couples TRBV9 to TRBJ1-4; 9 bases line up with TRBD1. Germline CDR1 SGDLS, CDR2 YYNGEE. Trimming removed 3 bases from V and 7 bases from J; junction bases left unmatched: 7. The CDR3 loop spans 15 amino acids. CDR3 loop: CASSGTGTGFEKLFF. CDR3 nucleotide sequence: TGTGCCAGCAGCGGCACCGGGACAGGGTTTGAAAAACTGTTTTTT.

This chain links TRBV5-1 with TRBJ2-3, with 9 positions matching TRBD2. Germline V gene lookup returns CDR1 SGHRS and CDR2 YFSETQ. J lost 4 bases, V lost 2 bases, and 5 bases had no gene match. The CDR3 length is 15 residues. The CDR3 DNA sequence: TGCGCCAGCAGCTTAGGTAGCGGGGGATCAGATACGCAGTATTTT. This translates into CASSLGSGGSDTQYF.

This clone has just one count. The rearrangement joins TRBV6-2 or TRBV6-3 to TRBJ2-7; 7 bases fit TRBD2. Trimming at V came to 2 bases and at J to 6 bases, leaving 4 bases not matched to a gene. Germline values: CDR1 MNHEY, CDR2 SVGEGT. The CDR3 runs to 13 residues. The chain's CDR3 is CASSYTGGGEQYF. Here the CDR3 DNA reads TGTGCCAGCAGTTACACGGGGGGTGGCGAGCAGTACTTC.

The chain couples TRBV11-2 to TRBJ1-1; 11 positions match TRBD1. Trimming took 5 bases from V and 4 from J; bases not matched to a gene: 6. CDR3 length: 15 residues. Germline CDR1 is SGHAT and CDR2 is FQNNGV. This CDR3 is CASSRDRGWITEAFF. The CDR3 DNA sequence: TGTGCCAGCAGCCGGGACAGGGGGTGGATCACTGAAGCTTTCTTT.

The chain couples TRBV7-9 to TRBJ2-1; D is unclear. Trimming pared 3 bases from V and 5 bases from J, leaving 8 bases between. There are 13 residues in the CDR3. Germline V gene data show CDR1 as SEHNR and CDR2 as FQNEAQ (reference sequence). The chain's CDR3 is CASSFPGDNEQFF. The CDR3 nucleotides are TGTGCCAGCAGCTTCCCGGGTGACAATGAGCAGTTCTTC.

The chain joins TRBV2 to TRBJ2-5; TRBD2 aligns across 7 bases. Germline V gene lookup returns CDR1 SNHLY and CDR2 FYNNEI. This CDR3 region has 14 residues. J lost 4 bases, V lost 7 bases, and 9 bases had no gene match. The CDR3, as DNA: TGTGCCAGCATCTATGGCGGGGGAGGAGAGACCCAGTACTTC. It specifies CASIYGGGGETQYF.

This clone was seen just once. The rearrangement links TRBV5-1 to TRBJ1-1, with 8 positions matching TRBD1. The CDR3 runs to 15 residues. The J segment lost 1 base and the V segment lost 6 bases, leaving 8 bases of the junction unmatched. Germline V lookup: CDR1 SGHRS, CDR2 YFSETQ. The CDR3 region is CASTPQGARNTEAFF. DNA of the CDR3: TGCGCCAGCACCCCCCAGGGGGCGAGGAACACTGAAGCTTTCTTT.

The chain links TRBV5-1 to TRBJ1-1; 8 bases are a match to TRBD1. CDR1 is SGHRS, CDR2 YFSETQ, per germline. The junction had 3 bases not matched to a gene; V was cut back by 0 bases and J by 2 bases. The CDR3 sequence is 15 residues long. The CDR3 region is CASSLAGQVNTEAFF. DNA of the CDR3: TGCGCCAGCAGCTTGGCGGGACAGGTTAACACTGAAGCTTTCTTT. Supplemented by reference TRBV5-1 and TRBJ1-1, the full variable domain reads KAGVTQTPRYLIKTRGQQVTLSCSPISGHRSVSWYQQTPGQGLQFLFEYFSETQRNKGNFPGRFSGRQFSNSRSEMNVSTLELGDSALYLCASSLAGQVNTEAFFGQGTRLTVV.

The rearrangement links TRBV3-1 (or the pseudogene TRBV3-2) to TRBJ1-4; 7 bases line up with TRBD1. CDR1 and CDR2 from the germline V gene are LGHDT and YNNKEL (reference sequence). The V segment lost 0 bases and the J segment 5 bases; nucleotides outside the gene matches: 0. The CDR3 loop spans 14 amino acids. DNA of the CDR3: TGTGCCAGCAGCCAAGACAGGGGGAATGAAAAACTGTTTTTT. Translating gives CASSQDRGNEKLFF.

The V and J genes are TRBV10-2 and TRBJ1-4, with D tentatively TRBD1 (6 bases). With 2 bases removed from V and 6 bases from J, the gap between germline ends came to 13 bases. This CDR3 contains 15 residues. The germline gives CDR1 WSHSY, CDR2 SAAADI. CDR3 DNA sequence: TGCGCCAGCAGTGAGGGGGGCGCCTGGGATGAAAAACTGTTTTTT. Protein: CASSEGGAWDEKLFF.

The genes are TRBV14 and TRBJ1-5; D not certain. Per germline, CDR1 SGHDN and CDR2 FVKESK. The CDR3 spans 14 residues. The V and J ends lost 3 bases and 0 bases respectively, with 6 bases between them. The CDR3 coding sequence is TGTGCCAGCAGCCAGAGCTATAGCAATCAGCCCCAGCATTTT. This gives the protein CASSQSYSNQPQHF.

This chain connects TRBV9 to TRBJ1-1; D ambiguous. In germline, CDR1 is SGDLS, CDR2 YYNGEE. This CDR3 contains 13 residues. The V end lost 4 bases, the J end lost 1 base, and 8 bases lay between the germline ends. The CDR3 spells CASSYEGNTEAFF. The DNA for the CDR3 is TGTGCCAGCAGCTACGAGGGGAACACTGAAGCTTTCTTT.

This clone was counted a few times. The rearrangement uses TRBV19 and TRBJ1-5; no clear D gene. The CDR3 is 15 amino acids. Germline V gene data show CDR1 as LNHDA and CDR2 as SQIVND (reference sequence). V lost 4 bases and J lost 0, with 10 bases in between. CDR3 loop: CASSTQLHSNQPQHF. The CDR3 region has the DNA TGTGCCAGTAGTACACAGTTGCATAGCAATCAGCCCCAGCATTTT.

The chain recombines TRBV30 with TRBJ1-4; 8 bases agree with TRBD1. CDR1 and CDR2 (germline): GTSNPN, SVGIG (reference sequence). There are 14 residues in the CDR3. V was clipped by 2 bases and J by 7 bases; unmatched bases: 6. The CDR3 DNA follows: TGTGCCTGGAGTTGGGAACAGGGGGGTGAAAAACTGTTTTTT. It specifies CAWSWEQGGEKLFF.

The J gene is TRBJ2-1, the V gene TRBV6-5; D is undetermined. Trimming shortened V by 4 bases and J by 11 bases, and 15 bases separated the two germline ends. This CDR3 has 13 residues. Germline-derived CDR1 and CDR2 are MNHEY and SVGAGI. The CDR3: CASSSPSTRKQFF. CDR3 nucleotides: TGTGCCAGCAGTTCCCCCTCCACGAGGAAGCAGTTCTTC.

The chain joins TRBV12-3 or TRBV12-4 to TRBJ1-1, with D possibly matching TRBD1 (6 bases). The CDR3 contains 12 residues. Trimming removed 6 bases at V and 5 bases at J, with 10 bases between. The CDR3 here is CASSLQGTEAFF. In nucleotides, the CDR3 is TGTGCCAGCAGCCTTCAGGGGACTGAAGCTTTCTTT.

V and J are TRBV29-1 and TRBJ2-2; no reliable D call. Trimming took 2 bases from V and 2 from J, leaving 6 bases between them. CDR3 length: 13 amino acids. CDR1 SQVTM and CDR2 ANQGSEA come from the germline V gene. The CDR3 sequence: CSVENRNTGELFF. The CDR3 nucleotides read TGCAGCGTTGAAAACAGAAACACCGGGGAGCTGTTTTTT.

CDR3 bases: TGTGCCTGGAGTCTAGGGACTAGCGGGACCCCCACAGATACGCAGTATTTT. Translating gives CAWSLGTSGTPTDTQYF. The chain couples TRBV30 to TRBJ2-3, with 13 bases lining up with TRBD2. Germline lookup yields CDR1 GTSNPN and CDR2 SVGIG (reference sequence). This CDR3 region has 17 residues. Trimming cost V 2 bases and J 2 bases; bases outside gene matches: 7.